The 22 T cell receptor beta chains below come from one sample, sequenced in a study of vaccination effects on CD4 cells after COVID-19. Their target antigens are unknown. TCRdb's copy holds only in-frame clones and misses some; the assay was immunoSEQ multiplex PCR. In the table there are roughly 30,000 clones, roughly 75% of which are singletons. Cells that had been cultured for about 10 days were the source of isolated CD4+ T cells. The infection with SARS-CoV-2 (confirmed by PCR) occurred in this person between March and December 2020. All study participants received two doses of BNT162b2 or mRNA-1273 vaccine. The input for sequencing was CD4+ T cells from PBMCs cultured without peptide, taken after COVID-19 vaccination. These TCRs come from a human donor who had a prior SARS-CoV-2 infection.

This clone has only a few counts. The CDR3 DNA sequence: TGTGCCAGCACCATAGGGAGGAACTCTGGAAACACCATATATTTT. Translating it yields CASTIGRNSGNTIYF. The V gene is TRBV7-9, the J gene TRBJ1-3; D not certain. The length of the CDR3 is 15 residues. The V end was cut by 7 bases, the J end by 0 bases, with 13 bases between. Germline values: CDR1 SEHNR, CDR2 FQNEAQ (reference sequence).

This clone occurred once. The gene calls are TRBV6-5 and TRBJ2-1; TRBD2 might be the D (5 bases). The CDR3 covers 15 residues. Trimming removed 2 bases from V and 2 bases from J, with 10 bases in between. Germline V gene lookup returns CDR1 MNHEY and CDR2 SVGAGI. In DNA, the CDR3 is TGTGCCAGCAGTTACGCCGGGGATCCCTACAATGAGCAGTTCTTC. Its translation: CASSYAGDPYNEQFF.

This clone was seen only once. This sequence joins TRBV5-8 and TRBJ2-4; D possibly matches TRBD1 or TRBD2 (5 bases each). Germline CDR1 reads SGHTS; CDR2 reads YDEGEE. The V end lost 1 base, the J end lost 0 bases, and 8 bases lay between the germline ends. This CDR3 region has 15 residues. The CDR3, as DNA: TGTGCCAGCAGCTTGCAAGGGACAGCCAAAAACATTCAGTACTTC. The encoded protein is CASSLQGTAKNIQYF. The full variable domain, its missing parts supplied by reference TRBV5-8 and TRBJ2-4, is EAGVTQSPTHLIKTRGQQATLRCSPISGHTSVYWYQQALGLGLQFLLWYDEGEERNRGNFPPRFSGRQFPNYSSELNVNALELEDSALYLCASSLQGTAKNIQYFGAGTRLSVL.

The chain links TRBV20-1 to TRBJ1-1; D is perhaps TRBD1 (6 bases). Germline loops: CDR1 DFQATT, CDR2 SNEGSKA (reference sequence). CDR3 length: 10 amino acids. Between the trimmed V and J ends, which lost 4 bases and 8 bases, there was a span of 8 bases. This chain's CDR3 is CSAIDREAFF. The CDR3 DNA reads TGCAGTGCTATTGACAGGGAAGCTTTCTTT.

The J gene is TRBJ2-2, the V gene TRBV5-6; the D is unclear. The CDR3 contains 12 residues. The V end was cut by 2 bases, the J end by 7 bases, with 6 bases between. Germline-derived CDR1 and CDR2 are SGHDT and YYEEEE. Here the CDR3 DNA reads TGTGCCAGCAGCTTTGGGGTCGGGGAGCTGTTTTTT. This gives the protein CASSFGVGELFF.

The chain combines TRBV27 with TRBJ1-2; D gene unclear. Germline CDR1 reads MNHEY; CDR2 reads SMNVEV (reference sequence). This CDR3 comprises 14 residues. The V end was cut by 4 bases, the J end by 5 bases, with 14 bases between. In nucleotides, the CDR3 is TGTGCCAGCAGTTCCCACGGATCGCAATATGGCTACACCTTC. Its translation: CASSSHGSQYGYTF.

This chain joins TRBV11-3 and TRBJ2-1; D remains ambiguous. V was cut by 1 base and J by 10 bases, with 14 bases left in between. CDR1 and CDR2 from the germline V gene are SGHNT and YENEEA. The CDR3 length is 14 residues. The CDR3 DNA is TGTGCCAGCAGCTTAGCGATACATGGGGTCGAGCAGTTCTTC. Its translation: CASSLAIHGVEQFF.

The CDR3 loop reads CASSLGGFTDTQYF. CDR3 nucleotide sequence: TGTGCCAGCAGCTTAGGAGGGTTCACAGATACGCAGTATTTT. The chain combines TRBV7-3 with TRBJ2-3, with D possibly TRBD2 on 6 matching bases. The CDR3 sequence is 14 residues long. The germline gives CDR1 SGHTA, CDR2 FQGTGA. V was shortened by 2 bases and J by 2 bases, with 8 bases between the two germline ends. The whole variable domain, filled in from reference TRBV7-3 and TRBJ2-3, reads GAGVSQTPSNKVTEKGKYVELRCDPISGHTALYWYRQSLGQGPEFLIYFQGTGAADDSGLPNDRFFAVRPEGSVSTLKIQRTERGDSAVYLCASSLGGFTDTQYFGPGTRLTVL.

The chain carries TRBV27 and TRBJ2-2; 9 bases line up with TRBD1. V gave up 5 bases and J gave up 3 bases; unmatched junction bases: 7. The germline gives CDR1 MNHEY, CDR2 SMNVEV (reference sequence). The CDR3 spans 16 residues. The DNA for the CDR3 is TGTGCCAGCAGTACCGTACAGGGGGCTCACACCGGGGAGCTGTTTTTT. It yields the protein CASSTVQGAHTGELFF.

The gene calls are TRBV28 and TRBJ2-5; no definite D call. CDR1 and CDR2 from the germline V gene are MDHEN and SYDVKM. CDR3 length: 12 amino acids. The V end lost 3 bases, the J end lost 7 bases, and 9 bases lay between the germline ends. The CDR3 nucleotides read TGTGCCAGCAGTTTTCCCCCGGGGACCCAGTACTTC. It codes for CASSFPPGTQYF.

This chain joins TRBV5-6 and TRBJ2-3; 8 bases line up with TRBD2. The CDR3 runs 16 residues. The trim removed 4 bases at V and 0 bases at J, leaving 7 bases unmatched. Looked up from germline, CDR1 is SGHDT and CDR2 is YYEEEE. The CDR3 loop reads CASSAAGTRSTDTQYF. CDR3 nucleotides: TGTGCCAGCAGCGCCGCCGGGACTAGGAGCACAGATACGCAGTATTTT.

The chain employs TRBV29-1 and TRBJ1-4; the match to TRBD1 covers 7 bases. CDR1 is SQVTM, CDR2 ANQGSEA, per germline. The V segment lost 6 bases and the J segment 7 bases; nucleotides outside the gene matches: 5. This CDR3 contains 12 residues. The CDR3 DNA reads as TGCAGCGTCACAGGGGACGGTGAAAAACTGTTTTTT. Translated: CSVTGDGEKLFF.

This clone appeared a single time. The J gene is TRBJ2-3, the V gene TRBV4-3, with TRBD2 as a possible D gene (5 bases). The CDR3 runs 18 residues. Per the germline V gene, CDR1 is LGHNA and CDR2 is YSLEER. Trimming took 2 bases from V and 1 from J, leaving 19 bases between them. The CDR3 DNA follows: TGCGCCAGCAGCCAACAACCGGGTGAGGACTTCGGCACAGATACGCAGTATTTT. Encoded protein: CASSQQPGEDFGTDTQYF.

The chain links TRBV19 to TRBJ1-1, with D tentatively TRBD1 (5 bases). Trimming left V 8 bases short and J 1 base short, with 11 bases between. From germline, CDR1 is LNHDA and CDR2 SQIVND (reference sequence). This CDR3 contains 13 residues. CDR3 nucleotide sequence: TGTGCCAGTTCTCGAGACAGGAACACTGAAGCTTTCTTT. It yields the protein CASSRDRNTEAFF.

The genes are TRBV7-2 and TRBJ2-1; D might be TRBD2 (6 bases). The germline V gene has CDR1 SGHTA and CDR2 FQGNSA. Trimming shortened V by 3 bases and J by 6 bases, and 18 bases separated the two germline ends. CDR3 size: 16 residues. This CDR3 is CASSFPGLQPLNEQFF. The CDR3 DNA is TGTGCCAGCAGCTTCCCGGGACTCCAACCTCTCAATGAGCAGTTCTTC.

The gene calls are TRBV7-9 and TRBJ2-7; 7 positions agree with TRBD1. Losses at the gene ends were 1 base for V and 3 bases for J; bases not matched to a gene: 6. The CDR3 is 15 residues long. CDR1 and CDR2 from the germline V gene are SEHNR and FQNEAQ (reference sequence). CDR3 coding DNA: TGTGCCAGCAGCTTAGAAGGGGGCTACCTCTACGAGCAGTACTTC. Amino acids: CASSLEGGYLYEQYF.

The chain uses TRBV30 and TRBJ2-1; 7 positions match TRBD1. Germline V CDR1 and CDR2: GTSNPN, SVGIG (reference sequence). Losses at the gene ends were 0 bases for V and 9 bases for J; bases not matched to a gene: 2. The CDR3 length is 12 residues. The CDR3 loop is CAWSVQGTEQFF. CDR3 nucleotides: TGTGCCTGGAGTGTACAGGGGACTGAGCAGTTCTTC.

V usage is TRBV6-1 and J usage is TRBJ1-4, with no clear D. Trimming stripped 0 bases from V and 7 bases from J, with 12 bases between. The CDR3 consists of 15 residues. Germline-derived CDR1 and CDR2 are MNHNS and SASEGT. The CDR3: CASSEAGYTGEKLFF. The CDR3 DNA follows: TGTGCCAGCAGTGAAGCGGGGTACACGGGTGAAAAACTGTTTTTT.

The chain couples TRBV28 to TRBJ1-2; 8 nucleotides match TRBD1. The V and J ends lost 5 bases and 7 bases, in that order; junction bases with no gene match: 6. This CDR3 region has 13 residues. Germline loops: CDR1 MDHEN, CDR2 SYDVKM. The CDR3 DNA follows: TGTGCCAGCAGTCTGACAGGGGCGGGTGGCTACACCTTC. It yields the protein CASSLTGAGGYTF.

This clone was observed a few times. The chain combines TRBV5-1 with TRBJ2-1; the D gene is possibly TRBD1 (6 bases). CDR1 is SGHRS, CDR2 YFSETQ, per germline. V shed 5 bases and J shed 2 bases, with 14 bases lying between them. This CDR3 is built from 15 residues. The CDR3 region has the DNA TGCGCCAGCAGGGATGTTGGGGGCCCCTACAATGAGCAGTTCTTC. Its translation: CASRDVGGPYNEQFF.

This chain links TRBV6-6 with TRBJ1-5; TRBD1 agrees at 7 bases. The ends lost 5 bases at V and 0 bases at J; junction bases unmatched: 7. Germline V gives CDR1 MNHNY, CDR2 SVGAGI (reference sequence). This CDR3 spans 16 amino acids. This CDR3 reads CASSNRQGYSNQPQHF. The CDR3 region has the DNA TGTGCCAGCAGTAACCGACAGGGTTATAGCAATCAGCCCCAGCATTTT.

CDR3 amino acids: CASRPSGGEQYF. CDR3 in DNA: TGTGCCAGCAGGCCCAGCGGGGGCGAGCAGTACTTC. The chain has TRBV28 and TRBJ2-7; 8 bases line up with TRBD2. V lost 6 bases, J lost 6 bases, and 4 bases stayed unmatched. Germline CDR1 reads MDHEN; CDR2 reads SYDVKM. The CDR3 has 12 residues.